The entry below gives a single T cell receptor beta chain sequence along with its context. Its antigen is unknown. The record originates from a study of identical twins. V was pared by 2 bases and J by 3 bases, with 5 bases of the junction left unmatched. CDR1 is SGHRS and CDR2 is YFSETQ in the germline V gene. The CDR3 contains 15 residues. Template switching added a universal primer site, and cDNA bore unique molecular identifiers. TCRdb re-called the 5' RACE reads with MiXCR, one entry per CDR3 protein. This sample has nearly 900,000 distinct CDR3 sequences; roughly an eighth occur once, and the top ten carry around 1.6%. Each donor (without exception) was a healthy Caucasian. Broader study findings: Not following the same donors, the study drew its conclusions from cross-sectional statistical analysis. Alpha sequences that were out-of-frame and twin-shared showed an excess of low generation probability.

In addition, the sample was reused for a study of yellow fever vaccine responses in identical twins.

The TCR was taken from a woman aged 18-30 years in good health. Sample: PBMCs. The rearrangement joins TRBV5-1 to TRBJ1-1, with 9 bases identical to TRBD1. In nucleotides, the CDR3 is TGCGCCAGCAGCTTCTACAGGGGGCAGGACACTGAAGCTTTCTTT. This sequence encodes CASSFYRGQDTEAFF.